The present T cell receptor beta chain was sequenced within a study of PD-1 blockade in classical Hodgkin lymphoma. The wider study: Patients were infused with nivolumab 3 mg/kg every 2 weeks. Overall study results and limits: Repertoire differences have undefined causes, possibly disease activity or prior therapy. Relapsed/refractory patients reportedly had lower baseline diversity than newly diagnosed patients.

The sample's time point: cycle 4 day 1 (C4D1), after less than seven weeks of nivolumab. Brentuximab vedotin exposure varied among the patients, all of whom had relapsed after autologous stem cell transplantation. Thawed PBMCs underwent magnetic negative selection to yield purified CD4+ T cells. Classifying best responses yielded complete response, partial response or progressive disease. Details on this clone: What it binds is not known.

Libraries were prepared by immunoSEQ multiplex PCR; TCRdb keeps only in-frame clonotypes and omits some of them. The sample gives 30,000 to 35,000 clones, about 88% of which show up once; over 0.8% is in the top ten. CDR1 and CDR2 (germline): SGHNT, YENEEA. The CDR3 has 13 amino acids. The germline V and J ends were trimmed by 4 bases and 0 bases, with 6 bases remaining between them. This sample comprised CD4+ T cells from blood, obtained before the fourth cycle of nivolumab. J is TRBJ1-1 and V is TRBV11-3; D is ambiguous. The receptor's source is a human donor with classical Hodgkin lymphoma. For the CDR3, the DNA is TGTGCCAGCAGCTACATGATGAACACTGAAGCTTTCTTT. This translates into CASSYMMNTEAFF. Full variable domain (rest looked up from reference TRBV11-3 and TRBJ1-1): EAGVVQSPRYKIIEKKQPVAFWCNPISGHNTLYWYLQNLGQGPELLIRYENEEAVDDSQLPKDRFSAERLKGVDSTLKIQPAELGDSAVYLCASSYMMNTEAFFGQGTRLTVV.